This T cell receptor (beta chain) was sequenced for a study of Graves' ophthalmopathy and Graves' hyperthyroidism. All donors with ophthalmopathy were recorded as having moderate-to-severe activity, CAS ≥3, NOSPECS ≥4 and a duration under 3 months. Other autoimmune diseases, uncontrolled infections, pregnancy or lactation ruled patients out of participation. Thyroid ultrasound, orbital computed tomography, TRAb, serum thyroxine and clinical symptoms formed the basis of diagnosis. The study amplified TCR beta CDR3 regions using RNA transcripts. HTBI-primed first-round RT-PCR preceded second-round multiplex PCR. TCRdb re-called the multiplex PCR reads through MiXCR, storing one row per CDR3 protein. The sample yields roughly 160,000 distinct CDR3 sequences, about two fifths seen once. This clonotype was recorded at least ten times. Its antigen is undetermined. Notes on the study in general: Most expanded clonotypes from thyroid (those above 0.001 frequency) were also found in blood.

This CDR3 spans 15 amino acids. Germline loops: CDR1 SGHAT, CDR2 FQNNGV. V was clipped by 5 bases and J by 3 bases; unmatched bases: 7. The rearrangement links TRBV11-2 to TRBJ2-3, with 8 bases aligning to TRBD2. Sequenced sample: peripheral blood. This sequence was found in a man aged 30 to 39 with Graves' ophthalmopathy. The CDR3 sequence is CASSPVSGSTDTQYF. The CDR3 DNA is TGTGCCAGCAGCCCCGTAAGCGGGAGTACAGATACGCAGTATTTT. The full variable domain, rest sourced from reference TRBV11-2 and TRBJ2-3, is EAGVAQSPRYKIIEKRQSVAFWCNPISGHATLYWYQQILGQGPKLLIQFQNNGVVDDSQLPKDRFSAERLKGVDSTLKIQPAKLEDSAVYLCASSPVSGSTDTQYFGPGTRLTVL.